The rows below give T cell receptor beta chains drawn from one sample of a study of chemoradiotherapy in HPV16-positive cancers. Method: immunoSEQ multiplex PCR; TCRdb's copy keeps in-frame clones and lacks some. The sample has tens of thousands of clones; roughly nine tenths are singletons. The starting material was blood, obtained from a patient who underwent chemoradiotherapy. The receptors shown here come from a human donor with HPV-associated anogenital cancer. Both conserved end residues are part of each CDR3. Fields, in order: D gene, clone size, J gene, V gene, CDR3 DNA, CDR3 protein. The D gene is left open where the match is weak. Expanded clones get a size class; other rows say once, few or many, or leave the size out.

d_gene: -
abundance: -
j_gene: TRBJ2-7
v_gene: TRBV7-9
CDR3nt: TGTGCCAGCAGCTTATCGGCAGGGAGCTACGAGCAGTACTTC
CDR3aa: CASSLSAGSYEQYF

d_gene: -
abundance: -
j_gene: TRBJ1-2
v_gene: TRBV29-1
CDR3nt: TGCAGCTTTAGGGACATCTATGGCTACACCTTC
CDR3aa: CSFRDIYGYTF

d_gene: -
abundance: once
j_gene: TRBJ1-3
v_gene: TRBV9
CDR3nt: TGTGCCAGCAGCGTAGACGGGCTACCTGGAAACACCATATATTTT
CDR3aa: CASSVDGLPGNTIYF

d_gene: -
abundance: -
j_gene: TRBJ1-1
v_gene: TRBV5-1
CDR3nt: TGCGCCAGCAGCTTGGACTCCAGGGGAGAGAACACTGAAGCTTTCTTT
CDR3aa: CASSLDSRGENTEAFF

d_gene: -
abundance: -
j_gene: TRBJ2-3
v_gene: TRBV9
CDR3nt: TGTGCCAGCAGCGTAGCGGGGGGCCCGGGCACAGATACGCAGTATTTT
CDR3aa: CASSVAGGPGTDTQYF

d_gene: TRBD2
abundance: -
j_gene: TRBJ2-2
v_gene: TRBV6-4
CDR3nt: TGTGCCAGCAGTGGACTAGCGGGGAACACCGGGGAGCTGTTTTTT
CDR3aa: CASSGLAGNTGELFF

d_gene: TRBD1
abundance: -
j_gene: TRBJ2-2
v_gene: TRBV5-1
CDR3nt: TGCGCCAGCAGCTTGGGACAGGGGAACACCGGGGAGCTGTTTTTT
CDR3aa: CASSLGQGNTGELFF

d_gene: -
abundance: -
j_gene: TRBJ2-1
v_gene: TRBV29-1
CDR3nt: TGCAGCGTTGAGTCAGGTAATGAGCAGTTCTTC
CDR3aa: CSVESGNEQFF

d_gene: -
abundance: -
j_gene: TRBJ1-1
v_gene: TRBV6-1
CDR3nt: TGTGCCAGCACTTCAGGGGACGTAGCTGAAGCTTTCTTT
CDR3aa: CASTSGDVAEAFF

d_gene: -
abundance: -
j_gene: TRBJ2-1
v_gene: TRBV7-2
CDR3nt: TGTGCCAGCAGCTCCTCCGGGGGCGCCAAATTCTTC
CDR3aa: CASSSSGGAKFF

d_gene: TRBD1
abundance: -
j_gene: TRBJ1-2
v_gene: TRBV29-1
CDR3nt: TGCAGCGCTCTACTTATCGGGACAGAGGGTGGCTACACCTTC
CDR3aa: CSALLIGTEGGYTF

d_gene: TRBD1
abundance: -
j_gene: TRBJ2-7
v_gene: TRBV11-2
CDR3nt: TGTGCCAGCAGCCCCAGGGGGTGGGACGGATCCTACGAGCAGTACTTC
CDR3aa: CASSPRGWDGSYEQYF